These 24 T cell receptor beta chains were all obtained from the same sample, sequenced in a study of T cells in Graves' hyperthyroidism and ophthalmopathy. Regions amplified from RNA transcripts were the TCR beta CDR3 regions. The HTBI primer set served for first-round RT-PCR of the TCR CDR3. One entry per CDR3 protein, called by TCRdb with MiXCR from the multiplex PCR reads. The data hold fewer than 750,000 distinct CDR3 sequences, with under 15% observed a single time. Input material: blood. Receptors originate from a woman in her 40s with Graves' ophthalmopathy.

CDR3 region: CASSPVGTGGKAEQYF. CDR3 DNA: TGCGCCAGCAGCCCCGTGGGGACTGGCGGGAAGGCCGAGCAGTACTTC. The chain carries TRBV4-3 and TRBJ2-7; D might be TRBD2 (6 bases). This CDR3 region has 16 residues. Trimming shortened V by 4 bases and J by 6 bases, and 22 bases separated the two germline ends. Germline V gives CDR1 LGHNA, CDR2 YSLEER.

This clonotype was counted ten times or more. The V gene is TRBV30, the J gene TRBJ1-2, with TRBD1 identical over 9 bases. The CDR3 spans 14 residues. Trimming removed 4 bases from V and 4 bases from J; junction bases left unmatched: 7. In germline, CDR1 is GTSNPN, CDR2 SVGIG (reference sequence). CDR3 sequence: CAWNNRGRFYGYTF. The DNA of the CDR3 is TGTGCCTGGAATAACAGGGGGCGTTTCTATGGCTACACCTTC.

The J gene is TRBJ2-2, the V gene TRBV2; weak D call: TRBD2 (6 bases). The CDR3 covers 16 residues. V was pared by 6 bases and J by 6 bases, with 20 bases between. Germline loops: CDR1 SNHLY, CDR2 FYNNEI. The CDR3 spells CASSPRGGIAPGELFF. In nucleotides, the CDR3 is TGTGCCAGCAGCCCGAGGGGCGGGATAGCCCCCGGGGAGCTGTTTTTT.

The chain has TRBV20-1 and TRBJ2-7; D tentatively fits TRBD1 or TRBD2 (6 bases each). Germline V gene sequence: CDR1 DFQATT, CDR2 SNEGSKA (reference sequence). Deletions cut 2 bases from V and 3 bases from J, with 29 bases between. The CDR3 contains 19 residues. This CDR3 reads CSARIRGRGGRMRGYEQYF. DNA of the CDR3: TGCAGTGCTAGAATTCGGGGCCGAGGGGGGAGGATGAGAGGCTACGAGCAGTACTTC.

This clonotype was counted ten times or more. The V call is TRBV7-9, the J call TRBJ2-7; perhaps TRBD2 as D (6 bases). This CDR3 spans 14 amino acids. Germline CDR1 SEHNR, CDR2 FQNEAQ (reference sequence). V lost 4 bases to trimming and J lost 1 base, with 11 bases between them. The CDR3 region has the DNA TGTGCCAGCAGCTCTGATAGCGGATCCTACGAGCAGTACTTC. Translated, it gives CASSSDSGSYEQYF.

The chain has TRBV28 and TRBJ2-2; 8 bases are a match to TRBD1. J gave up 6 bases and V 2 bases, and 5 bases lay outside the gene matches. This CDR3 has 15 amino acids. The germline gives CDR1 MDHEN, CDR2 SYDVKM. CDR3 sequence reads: CASSLETGAAGELFF. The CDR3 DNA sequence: TGTGCCAGCAGTTTAGAGACAGGGGCAGCCGGGGAGCTGTTTTTT. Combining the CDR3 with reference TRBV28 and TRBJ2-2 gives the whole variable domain DVKVTQSSRYLVKRTGEKVFLECVQDMDHENMFWYRQDPGLGLRLIYFSYDVKMKEKGDIPEGYSVSREKKERFSLILESASTNQTSMYLCASSLETGAAGELFFGEGSRLTVL.

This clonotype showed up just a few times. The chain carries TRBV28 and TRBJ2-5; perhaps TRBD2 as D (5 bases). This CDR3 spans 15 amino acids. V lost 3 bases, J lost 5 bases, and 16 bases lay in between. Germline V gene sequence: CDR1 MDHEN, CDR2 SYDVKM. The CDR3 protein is CASSFILASGETQYF. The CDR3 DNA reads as TGTGCCAGCAGTTTCATCCTAGCCTCTGGGGAGACCCAGTACTTC.

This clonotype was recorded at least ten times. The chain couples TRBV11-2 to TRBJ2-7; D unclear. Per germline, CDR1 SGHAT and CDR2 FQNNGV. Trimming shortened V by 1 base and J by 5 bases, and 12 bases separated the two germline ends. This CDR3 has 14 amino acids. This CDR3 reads CASSLGLGRDEQYF. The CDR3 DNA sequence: TGTGCCAGCAGCTTAGGGCTGGGTCGGGACGAGCAGTACTTC.

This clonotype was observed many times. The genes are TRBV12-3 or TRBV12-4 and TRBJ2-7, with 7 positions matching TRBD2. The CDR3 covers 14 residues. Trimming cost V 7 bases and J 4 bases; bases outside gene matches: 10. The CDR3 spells CASNPSGLRYEQYF. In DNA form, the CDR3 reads TGTGCCAGCAACCCTAGCGGACTGAGATACGAGCAGTACTTC.

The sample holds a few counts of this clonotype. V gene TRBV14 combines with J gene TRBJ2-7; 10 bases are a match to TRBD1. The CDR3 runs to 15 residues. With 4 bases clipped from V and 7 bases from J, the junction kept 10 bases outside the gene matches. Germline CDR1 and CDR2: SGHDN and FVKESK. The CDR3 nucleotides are TGTGCCAGCAGCCGCGTCCGGGACAGGGGAGGAGAGCAGTACTTC. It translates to CASSRVRDRGGEQYF. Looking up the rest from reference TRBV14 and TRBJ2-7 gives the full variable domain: EAGVTQFPSHSVIEKGQTVTLRCDPISGHDNLYWYRRVMGKEIKFLLHFVKESKQDESGMPNNRFLAERTGGTYSTLKVQPAELEDSGVYFCASSRVRDRGGEQYFGPGTRLTVT.

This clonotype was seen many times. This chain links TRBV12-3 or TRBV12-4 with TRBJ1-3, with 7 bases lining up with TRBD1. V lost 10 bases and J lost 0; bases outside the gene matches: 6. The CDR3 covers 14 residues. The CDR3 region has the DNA TGTGCCACCCGCCGGGACAGCTCTGGAAACACCATATATTTT. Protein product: CATRRDSSGNTIYF.

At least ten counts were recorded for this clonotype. This CDR3 is CASSLAIAGVGEQYF. The CDR3 DNA reads TGTGCCAGCAGTTTGGCGATAGCGGGAGTAGGAGAGCAGTACTTC. This chain uses TRBV12-3 or TRBV12-4 with TRBJ2-7, with 9 bases fitting TRBD2. The CDR3 runs to 15 residues. Germline trimming cut 3 bases from V and 7 bases from J; bases unmatched to any gene: 10.

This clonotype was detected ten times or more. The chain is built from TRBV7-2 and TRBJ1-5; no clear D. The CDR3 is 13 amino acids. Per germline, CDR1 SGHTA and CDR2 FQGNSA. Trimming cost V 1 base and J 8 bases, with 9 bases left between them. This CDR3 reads CASSLGRDKPQHF. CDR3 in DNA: TGTGCCAGCAGCTTAGGTCGCGATAAGCCCCAGCATTTT.

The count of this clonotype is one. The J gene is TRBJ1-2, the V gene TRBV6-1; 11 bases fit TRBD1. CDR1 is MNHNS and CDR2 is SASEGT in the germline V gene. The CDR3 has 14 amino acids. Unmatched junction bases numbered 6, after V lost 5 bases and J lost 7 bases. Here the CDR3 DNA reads TGTGCCAGCAGTAGGACAGGGGGCGCAGGTGGCTACACCTTC. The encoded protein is CASSRTGGAGGYTF.

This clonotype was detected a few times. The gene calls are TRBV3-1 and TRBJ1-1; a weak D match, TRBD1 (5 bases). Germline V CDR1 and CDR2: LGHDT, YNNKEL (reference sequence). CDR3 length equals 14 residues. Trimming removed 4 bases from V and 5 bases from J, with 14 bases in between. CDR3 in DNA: TGTGCCAGCAGCCTTCGCGGGGGGGAGACTGAAGCTTTCTTT. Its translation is CASSLRGGETEAFF.

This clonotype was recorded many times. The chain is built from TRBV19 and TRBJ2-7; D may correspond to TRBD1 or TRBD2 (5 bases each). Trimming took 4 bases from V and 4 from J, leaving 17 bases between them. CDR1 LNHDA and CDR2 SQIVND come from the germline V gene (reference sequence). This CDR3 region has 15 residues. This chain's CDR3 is CASSKGTGQRYEQYF. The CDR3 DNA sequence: TGTGCCAGTAGTAAGGGGACGGGGCAAAGGTACGAGCAGTACTTC.

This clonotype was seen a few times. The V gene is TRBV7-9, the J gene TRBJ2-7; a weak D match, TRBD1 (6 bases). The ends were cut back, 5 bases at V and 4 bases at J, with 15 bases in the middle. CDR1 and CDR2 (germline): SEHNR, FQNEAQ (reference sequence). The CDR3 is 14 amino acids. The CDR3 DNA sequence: TGTGCCAGCAGCGTCCTCGCGACAGGATACGAGCAGTACTTC. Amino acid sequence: CASSVLATGYEQYF.

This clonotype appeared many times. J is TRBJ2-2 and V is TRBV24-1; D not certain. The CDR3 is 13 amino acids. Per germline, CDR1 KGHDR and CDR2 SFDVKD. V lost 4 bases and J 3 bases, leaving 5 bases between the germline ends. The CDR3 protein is CATSESDTGELFF. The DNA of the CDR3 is TGTGCCACCAGTGAGTCGGACACCGGGGAGCTGTTTTTT.

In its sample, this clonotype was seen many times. CDR3 amino acids: CASSPYYGELFF. The CDR3, as DNA: TGTGCCAGCAGCCCCTATTACGGGGAGCTGTTTTTT. The chain uses TRBV28 and TRBJ2-2; D unresolved. Looked up from germline, CDR1 is MDHEN and CDR2 is SYDVKM. V lost 6 bases, J lost 7 bases, and 9 bases lay in between. The CDR3 totals 12 residues.

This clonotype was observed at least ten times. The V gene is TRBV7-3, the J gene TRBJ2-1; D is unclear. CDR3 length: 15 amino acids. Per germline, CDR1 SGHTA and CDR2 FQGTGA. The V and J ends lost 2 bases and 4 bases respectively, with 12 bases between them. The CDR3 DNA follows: TGTGCCAGCAGCTTAGGTGCTGCCCCTTACAATGAGCAGTTCTTC. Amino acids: CASSLGAAPYNEQFF.

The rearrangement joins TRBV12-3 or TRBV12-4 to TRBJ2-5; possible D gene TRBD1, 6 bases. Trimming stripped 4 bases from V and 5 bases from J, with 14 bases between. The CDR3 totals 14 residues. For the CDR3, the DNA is TGTGCCAGCAGTTCCACAGGGCTTGAGGAGACCCAGTACTTC. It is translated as CASSSTGLEETQYF.

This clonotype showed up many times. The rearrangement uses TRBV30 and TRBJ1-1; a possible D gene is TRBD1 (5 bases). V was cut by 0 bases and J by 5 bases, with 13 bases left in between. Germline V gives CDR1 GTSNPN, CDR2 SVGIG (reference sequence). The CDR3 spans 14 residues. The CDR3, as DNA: TGTGCCTGGAGTGTAGGCGCAGGGTTAACTGAAGCTTTCTTT. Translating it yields CAWSVGAGLTEAFF.

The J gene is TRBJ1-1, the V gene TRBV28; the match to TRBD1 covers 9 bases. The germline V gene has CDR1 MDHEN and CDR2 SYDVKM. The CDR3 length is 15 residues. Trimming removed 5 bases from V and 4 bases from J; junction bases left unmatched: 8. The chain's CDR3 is CASSPTGGPGTEAFF. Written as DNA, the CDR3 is TGTGCCAGCAGTCCGACAGGGGGGCCGGGCACTGAAGCTTTCTTT.

In DNA form, the CDR3 reads TGCGCCAGCAGATGGGACAATTACGAGCAGTACTTC. Its protein product is CASRWDNYEQYF. The chain carries TRBV5-1 and TRBJ2-7, with D perhaps matching TRBD1 (6 bases). CDR3 size: 12 residues. V lost 5 bases to trimming and J lost 4 bases, with 10 bases between them. Germline V gene data show CDR1 as SGHRS and CDR2 as YFSETQ.